One sample yielded the 15 T cell receptor beta chains listed below, sequenced in a study of cytotoxic CD8 clonotypes in ibrutinib-treated CLL. Profiling relied on immunoSEQ multiplex PCR, and the TCRdb table lists in-frame clones only, not all of them. The table lists 150,000 to 200,000 clones, approximately 84% of them singletons, with about 4.6% in the top ten. This material consisted of PBMCs, taken after 24 months of ibrutinib treatment. These TCRs come from a human donor with chronic lymphocytic leukemia.

V is TRBV6-1 and J is TRBJ1-1; 9 bases match TRBD1. CDR1 is MNHNS and CDR2 is SASEGT in the germline V gene. This CDR3 contains 14 residues. Losses at the gene ends were 6 bases for V and 3 bases for J; bases not matched to a gene: 5. The DNA for the CDR3 is TGTGCCAGCAGACAGGGGGCTCAGTACACTGAAGCTTTCTTT. It specifies CASRQGAQYTEAFF.

The rearrangement joins TRBV7-2 to TRBJ2-5; D unresolved. The V gene lost 5 bases and the J gene lost 0 bases, with 4 bases spanning the gap. The CDR3 sequence is 12 residues long. CDR1 is SGHTA, CDR2 FQGNSA, per germline. The CDR3 here is CASSPYQETQYF. The CDR3 DNA is TGTGCCAGCAGCCCGTACCAAGAGACCCAGTACTTC.

The V call is TRBV7-9, the J call TRBJ2-1; 7 bases are a match to TRBD1. V lost 5 bases, J lost 1 base, and 11 bases stayed unmatched. This CDR3 contains 17 residues. Germline loops: CDR1 SEHNR, CDR2 FQNEAQ (reference sequence). CDR3 sequence: CASSPRRTGPSYNEQFF. For the CDR3, the DNA is TGTGCCAGCAGCCCCCGCCGGACAGGCCCTTCCTACAATGAGCAGTTCTTC.

This chain joins TRBV2 and TRBJ1-1, with D perhaps matching TRBD1 (5 bases). The V gene lost 2 bases and the J gene lost 4 bases, with 17 bases spanning the gap. Germline V gene lookup returns CDR1 SNHLY and CDR2 FYNNEI. The length of the CDR3 is 16 residues. The CDR3: CASSERPGLTGTEAFF. The CDR3 DNA follows: TGTGCCAGCAGTGAAAGACCAGGGCTTACGGGCACTGAAGCTTTCTTT.

V gene TRBV7-3 combines with J gene TRBJ2-6; unclear D gene. The CDR3 is 15 amino acids. Germline assignment: CDR1 SGHTA and CDR2 FQGTGA. V was shortened by 5 bases and J by 2 bases, with 10 bases between the two germline ends. CDR3 sequence: CASSPSVAGANVLTF. In DNA form, the CDR3 reads TGTGCCAGCAGCCCGTCGGTGGCTGGGGCCAACGTCCTGACTTTC. Looking up the rest from reference TRBV7-3 and TRBJ2-6 gives the full variable domain: GAGVSQTPSNKVTEKGKYVELRCDPISGHTALYWYRQSLGQGPEFLIYFQGTGAADDSGLPNDRFFAVRPEGSVSTLKIQRTERGDSAVYLCASSPSVAGANVLTFGAGSRLTVL.

This chain connects TRBV10-2 to TRBJ1-4; D unresolved. This CDR3 contains 14 residues. The V and J ends lost 4 bases and 0 bases respectively, with 6 bases between them. Per the germline V gene, CDR1 is WSHSY and CDR2 is SAAADI. The CDR3 loop reads CASSAYTTNEKLFF. CDR3 DNA: TGCGCCAGCAGTGCATACACAACTAATGAAAAACTGTTTTTT.

V gene TRBV18 combines with J gene TRBJ2-7; D not resolved. CDR1 is KGHSH, CDR2 LQKENI, per germline. Trimming pared 1 base from V and 7 bases from J, leaving 8 bases between. This CDR3 comprises 12 residues. CDR3 bases: TGTGCCAGCTCACCACAAGTCGAAGAGCAGTACTTC. It encodes CASSPQVEEQYF.

The V call is TRBV5-1, the J call TRBJ2-5; no definite D call. Between the trimmed V and J ends, which lost 3 bases and 2 bases, there was a span of 14 bases. Germline V gene sequence: CDR1 SGHRS, CDR2 YFSETQ. The CDR3 is 15 amino acids. The CDR3 protein is CASSSAGREQETQYF. For the CDR3, the DNA is TGCGCCAGCAGCTCCGCCGGACGTGAACAAGAGACCCAGTACTTC.

The gene calls are TRBV19 and TRBJ1-5; 7 nucleotides match TRBD1. Germline CDR1 is LNHDA and CDR2 is SQIVND (reference sequence). This CDR3 is built from 15 residues. With 10 bases clipped from V and 0 bases from J, the junction kept 9 bases outside the gene matches. The CDR3 coding sequence is TGTGCCATCCGGGACAGAAGCTATAGCAATCAGCCCCAGCATTTT. Its protein product is CAIRDRSYSNQPQHF.

J is TRBJ1-5 and V is TRBV18; D is unresolved. CDR1 is KGHSH and CDR2 is LQKENI in the germline V gene. The CDR3 consists of 14 residues. Trimming left V 4 bases short and J 4 bases short, with 11 bases between. CDR3 residues: CASSQGRENQPQHF. CDR3 coding DNA: TGTGCCAGCTCACAGGGTCGGGAGAATCAGCCCCAGCATTTT.

The chain is built from TRBV7-9 and TRBJ2-3; the match to TRBD2 covers 7 bases. CDR1 and CDR2 (germline): SEHNR, FQNEAQ (reference sequence). The CDR3 contains 16 residues. After removal of 5 bases from V and 1 base from J, the junction contained 9 bases not matched to a gene. CDR3 sequence: CASSPERGGGTDTQYF. CDR3 DNA: TGTGCCAGCAGCCCAGAGCGGGGTGGGGGCACAGATACGCAGTATTTT.

The V call is TRBV2, the J call TRBJ2-5, with D perhaps being TRBD1 or TRBD2 (5 bases each). Germline loops: CDR1 SNHLY, CDR2 FYNNEI. V lost 6 bases and J 3 bases, leaving 17 bases between the germline ends. This CDR3 is built from 15 residues. For the CDR3, the DNA is TGTGCCAGCAGAGGGGTAGGGACGGTTAAAGAGACCCAGTACTTC. It is translated as CASRGVGTVKETQYF. Combining the CDR3 with reference TRBV2 and TRBJ2-5 gives the whole variable domain EPEVTQTPSHQVTQMGQEVILRCVPISNHLYFYWYRQILGQKVEFLVSFYNNEISEKSEIFDDQFSVERPDGSNFTLKIRSTKLEDSAMYFCASRGVGTVKETQYFGPGTRLLVL.

The chain recombines TRBV5-8 with TRBJ1-5; D ambiguous. The germline CDR1 and CDR2 sequences are SGHTS and YDEGEE. Trimming stripped 3 bases from V and 3 bases from J, with 4 bases between. The CDR3 is 12 amino acids. CDR3: CASSWTNQPQHF. DNA for the CDR3: TGTGCCAGCAGCTGGACCAATCAGCCCCAGCATTTT.

The chain carries TRBV29-1 and TRBJ1-1, with 7 bases identical to TRBD1. J was trimmed by 0 bases and V by 3 bases; bases with no gene match: 10. The CDR3 loop spans 16 amino acids. Germline loops: CDR1 SQVTM, CDR2 ANQGSEA. CDR3 DNA: TGCAGCGTTGAGCCAGAGGGGACAGCTATGAACACTGAAGCTTTCTTT. Residues: CSVEPEGTAMNTEAFF.

The chain recombines TRBV9 with TRBJ2-3; 12 bases fit TRBD2. Germline V lookup: CDR1 SGDLS, CDR2 YYNGEE. The CDR3 runs 15 residues. Trimming at V came to 2 bases and at J to 4 bases, leaving 2 bases not matched to a gene. The CDR3 here is CASSVWTSGADTQYF. In DNA, the CDR3 is TGTGCCAGCAGCGTTTGGACTAGCGGGGCAGATACGCAGTATTTT.